The 10 T cell receptor beta chains below all came from one sample that was sequenced in a study of beta chain features in type 1 diabetes. Sequenced material consisted of expressed TCRB transcripts (all of the isolated RNA was reverse transcribed). Measured with immunoSEQ multiplex PCR; TCRdb has only the in-frame clones, and not every one. The sample includes approximately 150,000 clones, less than 9.5% of them seen just once. Input material: central memory CD4+ T cells from blood. Receptor source: a woman under 30 in good health.

The chain recombines TRBV5-1 with TRBJ2-1; 13 bases line up with TRBD2. The CDR3 extends over 15 amino acids. In germline, CDR1 is SGHRS, CDR2 YFSETQ. Germline trimming cut 3 bases from V and 10 bases from J; bases unmatched to any gene: 7. The CDR3 spells CASSWAPGLAGEQFF. The CDR3 nucleotides read TGCGCCAGCAGCTGGGCCCCGGGACTAGCGGGGGAGCAGTTCTTC.

J is TRBJ2-3 and V is TRBV9; no firm D call. Germline V lookup: CDR1 SGDLS, CDR2 YYNGEE. This CDR3 comprises 13 residues. V was shortened by 0 bases and J by 0 bases, with 2 bases between the two germline ends. CDR3 sequence (DNA): TGTGCCAGCAGCGTAGTAAGCACAGATACGCAGTATTTT. Its translation is CASSVVSTDTQYF. The full variable domain, with the rest looked up from reference TRBV9 and TRBJ2-3, is DSGVTQTPKHLITATGQRVTLRCSPRSGDLSVYWYQQSLDQGLQFLIQYYNGEERAKGNILERFSAQQFPDLHSELNLSSLELGDSALYFCASSVVSTDTQYFGPGTRLTVL.

This clone was observed once. The chain recombines TRBV5-1 with TRBJ2-1, with 7 bases lining up with TRBD1. This CDR3 region has 15 residues. Germline V gene lookup returns CDR1 SGHRS and CDR2 YFSETQ. J was trimmed by 1 base and V by 2 bases; bases with no gene match: 3. CDR3 region: CASSFARGSYNEQFF. As DNA, the CDR3 is TGCGCCAGCAGCTTCGCCAGGGGGTCCTACAATGAGCAGTTCTTC.

The rearrangement links TRBV7-2 to TRBJ1-2; D may be TRBD1 (6 bases). This CDR3 has 14 amino acids. V was clipped by 3 bases and J by 2 bases, with 10 bases between them. Germline CDR1 reads SGHTA; CDR2 reads FQGNSA. CDR3 region: CASSLDSRNYGYTF. For the CDR3, the DNA is TGTGCCAGCAGCTTGGACAGTCGAAACTATGGCTACACCTTC.

The rearrangement uses TRBV6-6 and TRBJ2-7; the match to TRBD1 covers 7 bases. Trimming at V came to 6 bases and at J to 4 bases, leaving 9 bases not matched to a gene. Germline CDR1 and CDR2: MNHNY and SVGAGI (reference sequence). This CDR3 has 14 amino acids. CDR3 sequence reads: CASSPGGMGYEQYF. CDR3 nucleotides: TGTGCCAGCAGCCCAGGGGGTATGGGGTACGAGCAGTACTTC.

This clone was seen a handful of times. The chain recombines TRBV28 with TRBJ2-7; TRBD2 is a possible D gene (5 bases). The CDR3 has 14 residues. Trimming shortened V by 8 bases and J by 12 bases, and 26 bases separated the two germline ends. CDR1 and CDR2 from the germline V gene are MDHEN and SYDVKM. The CDR3 DNA follows: TGTGCCAGCCAGACCGGGAATCGAGTCGAGAGACCGTACTTC. Its protein product is CASQTGNRVERPYF.

The chain employs TRBV16 and TRBJ1-1; D not certain. The CDR3 has 14 residues. V was shortened by 1 base and J by 1 base, with 7 bases between the two germline ends. In germline, CDR1 is KGHSY, CDR2 FQNENV. In DNA, the CDR3 is TGTGCCAGCAGCCAATATCGTTGGAACACTGAAGCTTTCTTT. Amino acid sequence: CASSQYRWNTEAFF.

This clone was seen only a few times. V is TRBV6-5 and J is TRBJ1-1; D is ambiguous. Looked up from germline, CDR1 is MNHEY and CDR2 is SVGAGI. Trimming cost V 0 bases and J 1 base, with 6 bases left between them. The CDR3 runs to 14 residues. The CDR3 DNA reads TGTGCCAGCAGTTACTCGTACGGGAACACTGAAGCTTTCTTT. Amino acid sequence: CASSYSYGNTEAFF.

The chain uses TRBV10-3 and TRBJ2-2; TRBD2 matches 12 bases. V was clipped by 7 bases and J by 5 bases; unmatched bases: 5. The CDR3 sequence is 15 residues long. Germline CDR1 is ENHRY and CDR2 is SYGVKD. As DNA, the CDR3 is TGTGCCATCAAAAGGACTAGCGGGGAAACCGGGGAGCTGTTTTTT. It codes for CAIKRTSGETGELFF.

This clone was observed a handful of times. In DNA form, the CDR3 reads TGCGCCAGCAGCTTGGACGGCGGGTCGGGCACAGATACGCAGTATTTT. Encoded protein: CASSLDGGSGTDTQYF. The J gene is TRBJ2-3, the V gene TRBV5-1; the D gene is possibly TRBD2 (5 bases). The CDR3 is made up of 16 amino acids. Deletions cut 0 bases from V and 1 base from J, with 12 bases between. Germline values: CDR1 SGHRS, CDR2 YFSETQ.